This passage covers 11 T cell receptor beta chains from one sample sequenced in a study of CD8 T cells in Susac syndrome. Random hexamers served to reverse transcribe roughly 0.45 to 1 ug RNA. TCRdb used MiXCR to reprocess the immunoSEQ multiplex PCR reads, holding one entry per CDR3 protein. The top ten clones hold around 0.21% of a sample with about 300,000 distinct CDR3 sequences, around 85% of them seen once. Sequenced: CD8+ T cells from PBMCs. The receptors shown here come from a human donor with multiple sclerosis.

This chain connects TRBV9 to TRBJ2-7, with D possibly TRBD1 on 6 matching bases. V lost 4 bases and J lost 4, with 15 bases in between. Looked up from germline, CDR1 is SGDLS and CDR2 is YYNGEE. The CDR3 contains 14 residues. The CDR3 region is CASSPYRGGYEQYF. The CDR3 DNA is TGTGCCAGCAGCCCTTACCGAGGGGGTTACGAGCAGTACTTC. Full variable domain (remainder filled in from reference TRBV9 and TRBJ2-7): DSGVTQTPKHLITATGQRVTLRCSPRSGDLSVYWYQQSLDQGLQFLIQYYNGEERAKGNILERFSAQQFPDLHSELNLSSLELGDSALYFCASSPYRGGYEQYFGPGTRLTVT.

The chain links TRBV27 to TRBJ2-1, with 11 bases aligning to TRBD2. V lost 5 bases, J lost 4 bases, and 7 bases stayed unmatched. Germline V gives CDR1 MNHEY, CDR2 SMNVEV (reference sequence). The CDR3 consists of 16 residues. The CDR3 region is CASSPLASGGYNEQFF. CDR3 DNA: TGTGCCAGCAGTCCTTTGGCTAGCGGGGGGTACAATGAGCAGTTCTTC.

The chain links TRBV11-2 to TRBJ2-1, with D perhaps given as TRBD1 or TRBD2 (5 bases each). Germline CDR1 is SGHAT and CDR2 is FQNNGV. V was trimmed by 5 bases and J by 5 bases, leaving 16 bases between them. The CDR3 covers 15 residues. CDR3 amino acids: CASSLLGEWDNEQFF. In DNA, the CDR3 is TGTGCCAGCAGCCTCCTGGGGGAGTGGGACAATGAGCAGTTCTTC.

The CDR3 bases are TGCGCCAGCAGCCAAGAGCGACAGGCCCCGAGGACTGAAGCTTTCTTT. Residues: CASSQERQAPRTEAFF. V gene TRBV4-1 combines with J gene TRBJ1-1; D is possibly TRBD1 (6 bases). The ends were cut back, 0 bases at V and 5 bases at J, with 16 bases in the middle. Germline values: CDR1 MGHRA, CDR2 YSYEKL. CDR3 length: 16 residues.

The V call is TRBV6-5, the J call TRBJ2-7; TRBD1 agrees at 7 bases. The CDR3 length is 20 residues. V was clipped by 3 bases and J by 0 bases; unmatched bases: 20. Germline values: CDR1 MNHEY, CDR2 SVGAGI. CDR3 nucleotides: TGTGCCAGCAGTTATCCCCTTGGAGATGAAAGGGGGCACAGCTCCTACGAGCAGTACTTC. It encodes CASSYPLGDERGHSSYEQYF.

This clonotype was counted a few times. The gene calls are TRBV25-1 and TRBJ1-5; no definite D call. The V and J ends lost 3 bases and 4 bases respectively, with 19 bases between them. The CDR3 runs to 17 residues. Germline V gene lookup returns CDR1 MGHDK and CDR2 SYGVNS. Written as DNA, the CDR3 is TGTGCCAGCAGTGAGTCGGCAGACTCGTACCTGAATCAGCCCCAGCATTTT. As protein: CASSESADSYLNQPQHF. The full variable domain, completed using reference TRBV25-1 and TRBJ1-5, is EADIYQTPRYLVIGTGKKITLECSQTMGHDKMYWYQQDPGMELHLIHYSYGVNSTEKGDLSSESTVSRIRTEHFPLTLESARPSHTSQYLCASSESADSYLNQPQHFGDGTRLSIL.

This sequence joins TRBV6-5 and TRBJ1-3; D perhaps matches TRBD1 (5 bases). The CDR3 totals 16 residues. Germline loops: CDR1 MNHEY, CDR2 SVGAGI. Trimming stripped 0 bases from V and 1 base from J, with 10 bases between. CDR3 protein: CASSYSWGGSGNTIYF. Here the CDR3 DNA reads TGTGCCAGCAGTTACTCATGGGGGGGGTCTGGAAACACCATATATTTT.

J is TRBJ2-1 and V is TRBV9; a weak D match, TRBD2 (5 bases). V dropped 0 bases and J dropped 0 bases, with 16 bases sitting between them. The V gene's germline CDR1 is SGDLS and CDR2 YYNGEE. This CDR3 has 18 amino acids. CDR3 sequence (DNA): TGTGCCAGCAGCGTAGAGGGAGCGATCTCGAGCTCCTACAATGAGCAGTTCTTC. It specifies CASSVEGAISSSYNEQFF.

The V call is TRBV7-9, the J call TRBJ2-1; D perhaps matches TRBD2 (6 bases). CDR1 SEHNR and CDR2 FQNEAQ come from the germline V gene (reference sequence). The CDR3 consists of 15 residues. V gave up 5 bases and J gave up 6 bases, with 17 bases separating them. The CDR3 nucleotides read TGTGCCAGCAGCACCACACTCACTAGCTTCAATGAGCAGTTCTTC. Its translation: CASSTTLTSFNEQFF.

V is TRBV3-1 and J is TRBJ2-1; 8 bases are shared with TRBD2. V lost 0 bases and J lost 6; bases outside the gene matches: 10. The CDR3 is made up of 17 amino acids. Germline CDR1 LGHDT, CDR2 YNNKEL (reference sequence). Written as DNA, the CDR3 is TGTGCCAGCAGCCAAGATCACCCTAGCGGGCCCCCCAATGAGCAGTTCTTC. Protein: CASSQDHPSGPPNEQFF.

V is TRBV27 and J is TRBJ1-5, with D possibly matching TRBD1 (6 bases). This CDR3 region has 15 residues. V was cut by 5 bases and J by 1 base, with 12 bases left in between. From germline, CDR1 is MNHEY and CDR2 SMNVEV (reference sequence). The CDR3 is CASSPSTGSNQPQHF. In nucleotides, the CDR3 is TGTGCCAGCAGTCCCTCCACAGGGAGCAATCAGCCCCAGCATTTT.